Sequencing of this T cell receptor (beta chain) was carried out in a study of CD8+CD57+ T cells in acquired aplastic anemia. Those patients picked for sequencing had displayed CD8+CD57+ cell expansion on flow cytometry. Trimming took off 0 bases at V and 5 bases at J, with 5 bases between the two ends. Germline CDR1 reads LNHNV; CDR2 reads YYDKDF (reference sequence). CDR3 length: 13 residues. Using genomic DNA as the template, TCR beta VDJ and CDR3 profiling was carried out. Each CDR3 protein is one row after TCRdb ran MiXCR on the reads. The repertoire includes about 160,000 distinct CDR3 sequences, roughly 43% of them detected once, and less than 3% sits in the top ten.

The sample comprised sorted CD4+, CD8+, or CD8+CD57+ T cells (not recorded which) from PBMCs. The V gene is TRBV15, the J gene TRBJ2-1, with no clear D. This clonotype was obtained from a human donor with aplastic anemia. The CDR3 protein is CATSRDMDNEQFF. The CDR3 nucleotides read TGTGCCACCAGCAGAGATATGGACAATGAGCAGTTCTTC.